This entry describes one T cell receptor (beta chain). Its antigen is undetermined. The donors, all of them Caucasian adults, lived in Nashville, Tennessee. This sample is part of a study of shared clonotypes between healthy human individuals. Method: immunoSEQ multiplex PCR; TCRdb's copy keeps in-frame clones and lacks some. The sample comprises 1.4 million or so clones, approximately 98.5% of which are singletons, and roughly 0.36% rests with the top ten. General study points: Incomplete sequencing of sorted subsets was indicated by rarefaction despite large depth.

The source is a man aged 30-40 years in good health. Sequencing was done on a sample of naive CD4+ T cells sorted from blood. Subset: CD45RA+ positively selected.

The CDR3 sequence is CASSTPGSSEAFF. The DNA for the CDR3 is TGTGCCAGCAGCACCCCGGGGTCCTCTGAAGCTTTCTTT. The chain employs TRBV6-5 and TRBJ1-1; D call uncertain. The germline V and J ends were trimmed by 6 bases and 6 bases, with 14 bases remaining between them. CDR3 length: 13 residues. Looked up from germline, CDR1 is MNHEY and CDR2 is SVGAGI.